The next 26 T cell receptor beta chains were all read from a single sample in a study of OX40 agonist ivuxolimab in advanced cancers. Method: immunoSEQ multiplex PCR; TCRdb's copy keeps in-frame clones and lacks some. The sample has some 57,000 clones, roughly 84% seen once. Sequencing was performed on CD4+ or CD8+ T cells sorted from blood, taken in a trial of the OX40 agonist ivuxolimab. These receptors came from an adult with an advanced solid tumor such as melanoma, head and neck, liver or kidney cancer.

The CDR3 loop reads CASSPGRSFTEAFF. DNA of the CDR3: TGTGCCAGCAGTCCGGGCAGATCGTTCACTGAAGCTTTCTTT. V is TRBV28 and J is TRBJ1-1; the D is unclear. The ends were cut back, 5 bases at V and 4 bases at J, with 14 bases in the middle. The CDR3 runs to 14 residues. Germline V lookup: CDR1 MDHEN, CDR2 SYDVKM.

This clone occurred once. This chain links TRBV7-6 with TRBJ2-7; 7 nucleotides line up with TRBD2. The CDR3 is 18 amino acids. Germline trimming cut 4 bases from V and 0 bases from J; bases unmatched to any gene: 15. Per the germline V gene, CDR1 is SGHVS and CDR2 is FNYEAQ. CDR3 sequence: CASSSRSTSSTASYEQYF. DNA for the CDR3: TGTGCCAGCAGCTCCCGGTCGACTAGCTCTACCGCCTCCTACGAGCAGTACTTC. Full variable domain (remainder filled in from reference TRBV7-6 and TRBJ2-7): GAGVSQSPRYKVTKRGQDVALRCDPISGHVSLYWYRQALGQGPEFLTYFNYEAQQDKSGLPNDRFSAERPEGSISTLTIQRTEQRDSAMYRCASSSRSTSSTASYEQYFGPGTRLTVT.

This clone has more than one count but fewer than ten. V usage is TRBV25-1 and J usage is TRBJ2-5, with D tentatively TRBD2 (5 bases). This CDR3 is built from 13 residues. V was shortened by 4 bases and J by 2 bases, with 8 bases between the two germline ends. Germline V gene data show CDR1 as MGHDK and CDR2 as SYGVNS. The DNA of the CDR3 is TGTGCCAGCAGTGTTGGAGGTCAAGAGACCCAGTACTTC. As protein: CASSVGGQETQYF.

This clone was observed once. The J gene is TRBJ1-2, the V gene TRBV6-1; D not resolved. The V end was cut by 2 bases, the J end by 0 bases, with 13 bases between. CDR1 MNHNS and CDR2 SASEGT come from the germline V gene. This CDR3 has 16 amino acids. The CDR3 reads CASSENSAGTNYGYTF. CDR3 coding DNA: TGTGCCAGCAGTGAAAATTCGGCTGGGACTAACTATGGCTACACCTTC.

The rearrangement uses TRBV18 and TRBJ2-2; D gene uncertain. The CDR3 length is 15 residues. The germline V gene encodes CDR1 KGHSH and CDR2 LQKENI. V lost 1 base to trimming and J lost 4 bases, with 10 bases between them. The CDR3 sequence is CASSPQAVLTGELFF. The CDR3 DNA follows: TGTGCCAGCTCACCACAGGCCGTACTCACCGGGGAGCTGTTTTTT.

The chain employs TRBV5-1 and TRBJ1-1; 8 bases agree with TRBD1. Trimming removed 4 bases from V and 8 bases from J; junction bases left unmatched: 10. The CDR3 is made up of 14 amino acids. Germline CDR1 reads SGHRS; CDR2 reads YFSETQ. CDR3 loop: CASSGGTGLKEAFF. CDR3 nucleotide sequence: TGCGCCAGCAGCGGGGGGACAGGCCTTAAGGAAGCTTTCTTT.

This clone was seen a handful of times. The rearrangement links TRBV18 to TRBJ2-7; TRBD1 matches at 9 bases. There are 14 residues in the CDR3. From germline, CDR1 is KGHSH and CDR2 LQKENI. J gave up 7 bases and V 6 bases, and 10 bases lay outside the gene matches. DNA for the CDR3: TGTGCCAGCTCGTCCGGGACAGGGTTGGTAGAGCAGTACTTC. Translating gives CASSSGTGLVEQYF.

A few counts support this clone. Other DNA sequences in the sample encode the same CDR3. This chain links TRBV9 with TRBJ2-1; TRBD2 agrees at 9 bases. In germline, CDR1 is SGDLS, CDR2 YYNGEE. The CDR3 totals 16 residues. Unmatched junction bases numbered 6, after V lost 0 bases and J lost 5 bases. The CDR3 sequence is CASSVGAGGPHNEQFF. The CDR3 coding sequence is TGTGCCAGCAGCGTAGGTGCGGGAGGGCCCCACAATGAGCAGTTCTTC.

In nucleotides, the CDR3 is TGTGCCAGCAGTGAAGTTGCTAGCGGGAGATACGAGCAGTACTTC. Its protein is CASSEVASGRYEQYF. The rearrangement links TRBV2 to TRBJ2-7, with 10 bases fitting TRBD2. Germline V CDR1 and CDR2: SNHLY, FYNNEI. The CDR3 consists of 15 residues. V shed 1 base and J 4 bases; nucleotides not matched to a gene: 4. Looking up the rest from reference TRBV2 and TRBJ2-7 gives the full variable domain: EPEVTQTPSHQVTQMGQEVILRCVPISNHLYFYWYRQILGQKVEFLVSFYNNEISEKSEIFDDQFSVERPDGSNFTLKIRSTKLEDSAMYFCASSEVASGRYEQYFGPGTRLTVT.

This chain joins TRBV4-2 and TRBJ1-1; no reliable D call. Trimming removed 0 bases from V and 4 bases from J, with 9 bases in between. Germline V gene sequence: CDR1 LGHNA, CDR2 YNFKEQ. The CDR3 spans 14 residues. Here the CDR3 reads CASSQDKGSTEAFF. In DNA, the CDR3 is TGTGCCAGCAGCCAAGATAAGGGTAGCACTGAAGCTTTCTTT.

This clone has a single count. This chain uses TRBV6-5 with TRBJ1-5; the D is unclear. This CDR3 has 13 amino acids. V lost 4 bases to trimming and J lost 4 bases, with 8 bases between them. CDR1 and CDR2 (germline): MNHEY, SVGAGI. The CDR3 DNA sequence: TGTGCCAGCAGTTGGGCCTTAAATCAGCCCCAGCATTTT. It yields the protein CASSWALNQPQHF.

The chain recombines TRBV5-5 with TRBJ1-4, with D uncertain. The length of the CDR3 is 16 residues. Germline lookup yields CDR1 SGHKS and CDR2 YYEKEE (reference sequence). V was clipped by 0 bases and J by 0 bases, with 9 bases between them. In nucleotides, the CDR3 is TGTGCCAGCAGCTTGGTGAGGAGATCAACTAATGAAAAACTGTTTTTT. Encoded protein: CASSLVRRSTNEKLFF.

The J gene is TRBJ2-2, the V gene TRBV5-4, with TRBD1 identical over 7 bases. Germline V CDR1 and CDR2: SGHNT, YYREEE (reference sequence). V gave up 4 bases and J gave up 6 bases; unmatched junction bases: 9. This CDR3 has 15 residues. CDR3: CASSLDRDRAGELFF. In DNA, the CDR3 is TGTGCCAGCAGCCTAGACAGGGATAGGGCCGGGGAGCTGTTTTTT. Combining the CDR3 with reference TRBV5-4 and TRBJ2-2 gives the whole variable domain ETGVTQSPTHLIKTRGQQVTLRCSSQSGHNTVSWYQQALGQGPQFIFQYYREEENGRGNFPPRFSGLQFPNYSSELNVNALELDDSALYLCASSLDRDRAGELFFGEGSRLTVL.

This clone came up a few times. The chain couples TRBV21-1 to TRBJ1-5; TRBD1 was called by the table and not checked on the DNA. TRBV21-1 is flagged as a pseudogene. The CDR3 is 15 amino acids. Written as DNA, the CDR3 is TGTGCCAGCAGCCATACAGGGGGCCTTTATCAGCCCCAGCATTTT. Translating it yields CASSHTGGLYQPQHF.

The rearrangement links TRBV19 to TRBJ2-5, with 10 bases fitting TRBD1. J was trimmed by 5 bases and V by 7 bases; bases with no gene match: 7. CDR1 LNHDA and CDR2 SQIVND come from the germline V gene (reference sequence). The CDR3 sequence is 14 residues long. The CDR3 DNA is TGTGCCAGTACCGGGACAGGGGCGGCCGAGACCCAGTACTTC. The encoded protein is CASTGTGAAETQYF.

This CDR3 reads CASYPGTALHYGYTF. CDR3 nucleotides: TGTGCCAGCTACCCCGGGACAGCACTTCACTATGGCTACACCTTC. This rearrangement joins TRBV6-1 to TRBJ1-2; 7 bases line up with TRBD1. The germline V gene encodes CDR1 MNHNS and CDR2 SASEGT. J was trimmed by 3 bases and V by 8 bases; bases with no gene match: 12. CDR3 length equals 15 residues.

This clone was found once. One end of the junction does not line up with germline, which may come from a read error. The chain has TRBV7-7 and TRBJ2-1, with 7 positions matching TRBD2. The CDR3 has 16 amino acids. Germline V gives CDR1 SSHAT, CDR2 FNYEAQ (reference sequence). The CDR3 nucleotides are TGTGCTAGCAGCTCGGTAGCGGGCGCTACCTACAATGAGCAGTTCTTC. This gives the protein CASSSVAGATYNEQFF. The variable domain in full, with the rest retrieved from reference TRBV7-7 and TRBJ2-1, is GAGVSQSPRYKVTKRGQDVTLRCDPISSHATLYWYQQALGQGPEFLTYFNYEAQPDKSGLPSDRFSAERPEGSISTLTIQRTEQRDSAMYRCASSSVAGATYNEQFFGPGTRLTVL.

The genes are TRBV5-1 and TRBJ2-5; 10 bases line up with TRBD2. Germline CDR1 and CDR2: SGHRS and YFSETQ. The CDR3 is 16 residues long. The junction had 12 bases not matched to a gene; V was cut back by 5 bases and J by 5 bases. The CDR3 region is CASRLAGSHPRETQYF. In nucleotides, the CDR3 is TGCGCCAGCAGACTAGCGGGAAGCCACCCCCGGGAGACCCAGTACTTC.

This CDR3 is CASSLGPGQETQYF. CDR3 bases: TGTGCCAGCAGCTTAGGTCCAGGCCAAGAGACCCAGTACTTC. This chain connects TRBV11-3 to TRBJ2-5; no firm D call. CDR3 length equals 14 residues. Looked up from germline, CDR1 is SGHNT and CDR2 is YENEEA. Deletions cut 1 base from V and 1 base from J, with 7 bases between.

In nucleotides, the CDR3 is TGTGCCAGCAGCTTATCTTCGGGATCAAACGAGCAGTACTTC. It translates to CASSLSSGSNEQYF. V gene TRBV11-2 combines with J gene TRBJ2-7; the D gene is possibly TRBD2 (5 bases). The germline V gene encodes CDR1 SGHAT and CDR2 FQNNGV. Trimming left V 2 bases short and J 5 bases short, with 13 bases between. The CDR3 covers 14 residues.

The chain uses TRBV27 and TRBJ2-1; TRBD1 might be the D (5 bases). The CDR3 spans 15 residues. CDR1 MNHEY and CDR2 SMNVEV come from the germline V gene (reference sequence). With 6 bases removed from V and 8 bases from J, the gap between germline ends came to 20 bases. CDR3 DNA: TGTGCCAGCAGCCCCGCGGCTTTCAGGGCCCATGAGCAGTTCTTC. It codes for CASSPAAFRAHEQFF.

The gene calls are TRBV6-5 and TRBJ1-6; D is unresolved. V dropped 6 bases and J dropped 5 bases, with 11 bases sitting between them. Germline CDR1 reads MNHEY; CDR2 reads SVGAGI. The CDR3 sequence is 14 residues long. In nucleotides, the CDR3 is TGTGCCAGCAGACCAAGTTTCCATAATTCACCCCTCCACTTT. Its translation is CASRPSFHNSPLHF.

The J gene is TRBJ1-5, the V gene TRBV4-3, with D unresolved. CDR3 length: 15 amino acids. V lost 1 base and J 0 bases, leaving 7 bases between the germline ends. CDR1 LGHNA and CDR2 YSLEER come from the germline V gene. The CDR3, as DNA: TGCGCCAGCAGCCAAGCAGTCAATAGCAATCAGCCCCAGCATTTT. This sequence encodes CASSQAVNSNQPQHF.

This clone was observed once. The chain joins TRBV7-2 to TRBJ1-5, with D hard to call. V was clipped by 1 base and J by 5 bases, with 9 bases between them. Per germline, CDR1 SGHTA and CDR2 FQGNSA. The CDR3 covers 14 residues. CDR3 nucleotides: TGTGCCAGCAGCTTAGGCCAACCAGATCAGCCCCAGCATTTT. Residues: CASSLGQPDQPQHF.

V gene TRBV27 combines with J gene TRBJ1-6, with 8 nucleotides matching TRBD1. This CDR3 contains 15 residues. V shed 9 bases, J shed 5 bases, and the junction held 9 bases outside the gene matches. Germline values: CDR1 MNHEY, CDR2 SMNVEV (reference sequence). The CDR3, as DNA: TGTGCCAGTAGTGACAGGGGAAAAAATAATTCACCCCTCCACTTT. This gives the protein CASSDRGKNNSPLHF.

The V gene is TRBV19, the J gene TRBJ2-1; 8 bases align to TRBD2. After removal of 3 bases from V and 5 bases from J, the junction contained 6 bases not matched to a gene. Germline-derived CDR1 and CDR2 are LNHDA and SQIVND (reference sequence). The CDR3 totals 15 residues. CDR3 bases: TGTGCCAGTAGTATCACGGGAGGGCCAAACAATGAGCAGTTCTTC. As protein: CASSITGGPNNEQFF.